These T cell receptor beta chains were read from a single sample in a study of CD8 T cells in ankylosing spondylitis. TCRdb redid the calling of the 5' RACE reads with MiXCR, one entry per CDR3 protein. This table has 250,000 or so distinct CDR3 sequences, under 30% appearing once. Sequencing was performed on blood, either unsorted or a sorted T cell fraction (not recorded which). The receptors come from a male donor with ankylosing spondylitis or in good health (not recorded which). CDR3s include the opening cysteine and the closing phenylalanine or tryptophan. The order of the fields is V gene, clone size, J gene, D gene, CDR3 protein, CDR3 DNA. A D gene is named only where the DNA matches it firmly. The size entry is marked missing in some rows and otherwise reads once, few, many or a size class.

V: TRBV4-1
size: -
J: TRBJ2-7
D: -
CDR3: CASSQEGGAPPYEQYF
DNA: TGCGCCAGCAGCCAAGAGGGCGGGGCCCCCCCCTACGAGCAGTACTTC

V: TRBV20-1
size: many
J: TRBJ2-4
D: -
CDR3: CSARTSRALKNIQYF
DNA: TGCAGTGCTAGAACTAGCCGCGCTCTTAAAAACATTCAGTACTTC

V: TRBV3-1
size: -
J: TRBJ2-7
D: -
CDR3: CASSQVLGGWSYEQYF
DNA: TGTGCCAGCAGCCAAGTCCTCGGAGGGTGGTCCTACGAGCAGTACTTC

V: TRBV12-3/TRBV12-4
size: few
J: TRBJ2-3
D: -
CDR3: CASTTTATDTQYF
DNA: TGTGCCAGCACTACGACAGCCACAGATACGCAGTATTTT

V: TRBV5-5
size: -
J: TRBJ1-5
D: TRBD1
CDR3: CASSSSVPGQASNQPQHF
DNA: TGTGCCAGCAGCTCCTCGGTCCCGGGACAGGCGAGCAATCAGCCCCAGCATTTT

V: TRBV19
size: once
J: TRBJ1-2
D: -
CDR3: CASSLDTLDGYTF
DNA: TGTGCCAGTAGTTTGGACACCCTCGATGGCTACACCTTC

V: TRBV5-1
size: few
J: TRBJ2-5
D: TRBD2
CDR3: CASSLGTRRETQYF
DNA: TGCGCCAGCAGCTTAGGGACTAGAAGAGAGACCCAGTACTTC

V: TRBV29-1
size: many
J: TRBJ2-5
D: -
CDR3: CSVVSGGETQYF
DNA: TGCAGCGTTGTTTCAGGGGGGGAGACCCAGTACTTC

V: TRBV2
size: once
J: TRBJ2-6
D: TRBD1
CDR3: CARSLAGGYAETGANVLTF
DNA: TGTGCCCGCAGTTTAGCAGGGGGTTATGCGGAAACTGGGGCCAACGTCCTGACTTTC

V: TRBV6-6
size: few
J: TRBJ1-2
D: -
CDR3: CASRRDANDGYTF
DNA: TGTGCCAGCAGGCGGGACGCCAACGATGGCTACACCTTC

V: TRBV6-1
size: few
J: TRBJ2-3
D: TRBD2
CDR3: CASSGILAGVGADTQYF
DNA: TGTGCCAGCAGCGGGATTCTAGCGGGGGTAGGCGCAGATACGCAGTATTTT